A single sample is the source of the 29 T cell receptor beta chains below, sequenced in a study of cytomegalovirus exposure and HLA in healthy donors. Both 60 Vbeta primers and 13 Jbeta primers went into the PCR. Measured with immunoSEQ multiplex PCR; TCRdb has only the in-frame clones, and not every one. The sample consists of 100,000 to 150,000 clones, roughly four fifths of them appearing once. Sequencing input: PBMCs. The receptors come from a boy aged 2-15 years in good health and CMV-seronegative.

This chain uses TRBV15 with TRBJ1-4; no clear D. The CDR3 consists of 16 residues. CDR1 LNHNV and CDR2 YYDKDF come from the germline V gene (reference sequence). The V gene lost 0 bases and the J gene lost 7 bases, with 15 bases spanning the gap. CDR3 DNA sequence: TGTGCCACCAGCAGAGAGTTGGGCAGGAGCGGTGAAAAACTGTTTTTT. Translating gives CATSRELGRSGEKLFF. Variable domain in full (rest from reference TRBV15 and TRBJ1-4): DAMVIQNPRYQVTQFGKPVTLSCSQTLNHNVMYWYQQKSSQAPKLLFHYYDKDFNNEADTPDNFQSRRPNTSFCFLDIRSPGLGDTAMYLCATSRELGRSGEKLFFGSGTQLSVL.

CDR3 nucleotide sequence: TGTGCCTGGGGGCTTGACCGGGACGGCGGGGTGGAGACCCAGTACTTC. Protein: CAWGLDRDGGVETQYF. The V gene is TRBV30, the J gene TRBJ2-5; D perhaps matches TRBD2 (6 bases). Trimming removed 5 bases at V and 5 bases at J, with 24 bases between. Germline CDR1 GTSNPN, CDR2 SVGIG (reference sequence). The CDR3 totals 16 residues.

The V call is TRBV15, the J call TRBJ1-5, with D possibly being TRBD1 (5 bases). Germline V CDR1 and CDR2: LNHNV, YYDKDF (reference sequence). CDR3 length: 13 residues. The V end lost 5 bases, the J end lost 3 bases, and 8 bases lay between the germline ends. CDR3 sequence: CATSLRVNQPQHF. The CDR3 DNA follows: TGTGCCACCAGCCTCAGGGTCAATCAGCCCCAGCATTTT.

The V and J genes are TRBV5-5 and TRBJ2-1; D is undetermined. The V end lost 2 bases, the J end lost 6 bases, and 18 bases lay between the germline ends. The germline V gene has CDR1 SGHKS and CDR2 YYEKEE (reference sequence). This CDR3 has 16 residues. The CDR3 protein is CASSFSRGGISNEQFF. The CDR3 coding sequence is TGTGCCAGCAGCTTCTCACGTGGCGGAATAAGCAATGAGCAGTTCTTC.

This chain joins TRBV9 and TRBJ2-2; perhaps TRBD2 as D (6 bases). The CDR3 has 14 amino acids. CDR1 is SGDLS and CDR2 is YYNGEE in the germline V gene. V lost 3 bases and J lost 10, with 16 bases in between. DNA for the CDR3: TGTGCCAGCAGCGCGGTGGGACTCCCTTCGGAGCTGTTTTTT. This sequence encodes CASSAVGLPSELFF.

The chain combines TRBV6-1 with TRBJ1-5; D is undetermined. The ends were cut back, 2 bases at V and 4 bases at J, with 15 bases in the middle. CDR1 and CDR2 (germline): MNHNS, SASEGT. The CDR3 has 16 amino acids. The CDR3 loop reads CASSESPGRSNQPQHF. The CDR3 DNA reads TGTGCCAGCAGTGAAAGCCCCGGGAGGAGTAATCAGCCCCAGCATTTT.

The chain uses TRBV6-4 and TRBJ2-3, with 9 bases that match TRBD2. Germline loops: CDR1 MRHNA, CDR2 SNTAGT. Germline trimming cut 2 bases from V and 3 bases from J; bases unmatched to any gene: 3. The CDR3 is 15 amino acids. The CDR3 is CASSDGGGATDTQYF. The CDR3, as DNA: TGTGCCAGCAGTGACGGCGGGGGGGCGACAGATACGCAGTATTTT.

The sample holds a few counts of this clone. The V and J genes are TRBV2 and TRBJ2-3; 9 positions agree with TRBD2. The germline V gene encodes CDR1 SNHLY and CDR2 FYNNEI. V was pared by 9 bases and J by 6 bases, with 10 bases of the junction left unmatched. This CDR3 contains 14 residues. This CDR3 reads CASWKRGDRDTQYF. CDR3 in DNA: TGTGCCAGTTGGAAGCGGGGGGACCGGGATACGCAGTATTTT.

The V and J genes are TRBV19 and TRBJ2-3, with TRBD1 matching 8 bases. The CDR3 covers 16 residues. V lost 2 bases to trimming and J lost 2 bases; unmatched junction nucleotides: 6. Germline V CDR1 and CDR2: LNHDA, SQIVND (reference sequence). CDR3 DNA: TGTGCCAGTAGTATACGACAGGGGCCCTACACAGATACGCAGTATTTT. It yields the protein CASSIRQGPYTDTQYF.

The chain combines TRBV6-6 with TRBJ2-5; 7 bases line up with TRBD2. Per germline, CDR1 MNHNY and CDR2 SVGAGI (reference sequence). The CDR3 has 12 amino acids. V lost 9 bases, J lost 2 bases, and 3 bases stayed unmatched. In DNA, the CDR3 is TGTGCCAGTACGCGGGGGCAAGAGACCCAGTACTTC. Its translation: CASTRGQETQYF.

The chain combines TRBV19 with TRBJ2-3, with 9 bases identical to TRBD1. V lost 5 bases to trimming and J lost 1 base; unmatched junction nucleotides: 4. The CDR3 consists of 15 residues. Germline values: CDR1 LNHDA, CDR2 SQIVND (reference sequence). In DNA form, the CDR3 reads TGTGCCAGTAGTCCCCGGACAGGGGGCACAGATACGCAGTATTTT. Translated: CASSPRTGGTDTQYF.

V gene TRBV5-3 combines with J gene TRBJ1-5, with TRBD1 matching over 8 bases. TRBV5-3 is an ORF for which the function is uncertain. The CDR3 length is 13 residues. Trimming cost V 0 bases and J 8 bases; bases outside gene matches: 1. The CDR3 spells CARSLEDREPQHF. In DNA form, the CDR3 reads TGTGCCAGAAGCTTGGAGGACAGGGAGCCCCAGCATTTT.

The chain couples TRBV7-9 to TRBJ1-6, with D maybe TRBD1 (5 bases). The V gene's germline CDR1 is SEHNR and CDR2 FQNEAQ (reference sequence). The CDR3 runs 14 residues. The V and J ends lost 5 bases and 6 bases respectively, with 11 bases between them. The CDR3 loop is CASSLRQINSPLHF. CDR3 nucleotide sequence: TGTGCCAGCAGCCTCCGACAGATTAATTCACCCCTCCACTTT.

This chain links TRBV6-5 with TRBJ2-1; D not certain. Germline V lookup: CDR1 MNHEY, CDR2 SVGAGI. V dropped 8 bases and J dropped 7 bases, with 12 bases sitting between them. This CDR3 has 12 residues. This CDR3 is CASYLHENEQFF. As DNA, the CDR3 is TGTGCCAGCTACCTCCACGAGAATGAGCAGTTCTTC.

The genes are TRBV9 and TRBJ1-2; D possibly corresponds to TRBD1 (6 bases). Trimming shortened V by 4 bases and J by 1 base, and 11 bases separated the two germline ends. CDR3 length: 14 amino acids. Germline-derived CDR1 and CDR2 are SGDLS and YYNGEE. CDR3 DNA: TGTGCCAGCAGCCCTGACAGGTTTAACTATGGCTACACCTTC. Translated: CASSPDRFNYGYTF.

V is TRBV4-2 and J is TRBJ1-1, with 7 positions matching TRBD1. This CDR3 region has 16 residues. In germline, CDR1 is LGHNA, CDR2 YNFKEQ. V lost 1 base and J lost 1; bases outside the gene matches: 6. This CDR3 reads CASSQGQGSANTEAFF. The DNA for the CDR3 is TGTGCCAGCAGCCAAGGACAGGGTTCGGCGAACACTGAAGCTTTCTTT.

This sequence joins TRBV18 and TRBJ2-1; 7 bases fit TRBD2. The CDR3 spans 12 residues. Germline CDR1 and CDR2: KGHSH and LQKENI. J lost 7 bases, V lost 3 bases, and 0 bases had no gene match. CDR3 loop: CASSPGGNEQFF. The CDR3 nucleotides are TGTGCCAGCTCACCCGGGGGGAATGAGCAGTTCTTC.

V gene TRBV5-1 combines with J gene TRBJ2-7, with D unresolved. CDR3 length: 14 amino acids. Germline assignment: CDR1 SGHRS and CDR2 YFSETQ. Trimming shortened V by 1 base and J by 1 base, and 9 bases separated the two germline ends. CDR3 sequence: CASSLLLTSYEQYF. The CDR3 DNA sequence: TGCGCCAGCAGCTTGCTACTGACTTCCTACGAGCAGTACTTC.

Of note for this clone: Likely a read error: the CDR3 ends without its conserved phenylalanine or tryptophan. No DNA is shown, since the ends of the CDR3 on it are uncertain; the CDR3 is the one TCRdb lists. The V gene is TRBV5-1, the J gene TRBJ1-2; TRBD1, the D gene given by the table, was not confirmed from the DNA. The length of the CDR3 is 9 amino acids, counting both ends. Looked up from germline, CDR1 is SGHRS and CDR2 is YFSETQ. CDR3 amino acids: CASRTNRGL.

The chain carries TRBV10-3 and TRBJ1-3; D is perhaps TRBD1 (6 bases). Germline assignment: CDR1 ENHRY and CDR2 SYGVKD. V lost 3 bases and J lost 9, with 12 bases in between. The CDR3 extends over 13 amino acids. CDR3 nucleotide sequence: TGTGCCATCAGTGACCGGGACAACCGCACCATATATTTT. It translates to CAISDRDNRTIYF.

J is TRBJ2-1 and V is TRBV6-1, with 10 bases that match TRBD2. CDR1 is MNHNS, CDR2 SASEGT, per germline. There are 13 residues in the CDR3. CDR3 residues: CAGGLAGEVEQFF. The CDR3 DNA sequence: TGTGCGGGGGGGCTAGCGGGAGAGGTGGAGCAGTTCTTC.

J is TRBJ1-4 and V is TRBV30, with D tentatively TRBD1 (5 bases). The CDR3 has 20 amino acids. With 3 bases removed from V and 4 bases from J, the gap between germline ends came to 30 bases. Germline CDR1 is GTSNPN and CDR2 is SVGIG (reference sequence). The CDR3 here is CAWRVKGDGSNLSGNEKLFF. DNA for the CDR3: TGTGCCTGGAGGGTTAAAGGGGATGGATCCAACTTATCCGGTAATGAAAAACTGTTTTTT.

The chain is built from TRBV27 and TRBJ2-3, with a possible D match to TRBD1 (6 bases). Germline lookup yields CDR1 MNHEY and CDR2 SMNVEV (reference sequence). The V end lost 5 bases, the J end lost 2 bases, and 14 bases lay between the germline ends. The CDR3 runs to 15 residues. The CDR3 DNA sequence: TGTGCCAGCAGTGTTCTGTTGGGGGCCACAGATACGCAGTATTTT. It encodes CASSVLLGATDTQYF.

To note about this clone: Other nucleotide sequences from this sample produce the same CDR3. The gene calls are TRBV10-3 and TRBJ1-5; tentatively, D is TRBD1 (5 bases). The CDR3 extends over 15 amino acids. The germline V gene encodes CDR1 ENHRY and CDR2 SYGVKD. Trimming stripped 0 bases from V and 4 bases from J, with 10 bases between. The CDR3 spells CAISESTVTNQPQHF. In DNA, the CDR3 is TGTGCCATCAGTGAGTCGACAGTAACAAATCAGCCCCAGCATTTT.

The sample holds a few counts of this clone. The J gene is TRBJ1-2, the V gene TRBV7-3; weak D call: TRBD1 (5 bases). Trimming removed 5 bases at V and 6 bases at J, with 16 bases between. Per germline, CDR1 SGHTA and CDR2 FQGTGA. This CDR3 is built from 14 residues. The CDR3 DNA sequence: TGTGCCAGCAGCCCCCGGGAGGGAGGGGATGGCTACACCTTC. It translates to CASSPREGGDGYTF. Supplemented by reference TRBV7-3 and TRBJ1-2, the full variable domain reads GAGVSQTPSNKVTEKGKYVELRCDPISGHTALYWYRQSLGQGPEFLIYFQGTGAADDSGLPNDRFFAVRPEGSVSTLKIQRTERGDSAVYLCASSPREGGDGYTFGSGTRLTVV.

Turning to this clone: Other DNA sequences in the sample encode the same CDR3. The V gene is TRBV12-5, the J gene TRBJ2-3; TRBD2 aligns across 10 bases. This CDR3 is 17 amino acids long. J lost 1 base, V lost 2 bases, and 6 bases had no gene match. Germline V gives CDR1 LGHNT, CDR2 FRNRAP. Here the CDR3 reads CASGLLVTSGRTDTQYF. The CDR3 region has the DNA TGTGCTAGTGGTTTGCTGGTGACTAGCGGGCGCACAGATACGCAGTATTTT. Looking up the rest from reference TRBV12-5 and TRBJ2-3 gives the full variable domain: DARVTQTPRHKVTEMGQEVTMRCQPILGHNTVFWYRQTMMQGLELLAYFRNRAPLDDSGMPKDRFSAEMPDATLATLKIQPSEPRDSAVYFCASGLLVTSGRTDTQYFGPGTRLTVL.

V is TRBV5-1 and J is TRBJ2-7; D is unresolved. The V end lost 4 bases, the J end lost 1 base, and 6 bases lay between the germline ends. The CDR3 loop spans 12 amino acids. Germline CDR1 and CDR2: SGHRS and YFSETQ. CDR3 sequence reads: CASSPPSYEQYF. For the CDR3, the DNA is TGCGCCAGCAGCCCCCCTTCCTACGAGCAGTACTTC.

Comment on this clone: Within the sample, other DNA sequences also encode this same CDR3. The CDR3 region is CAWSVRRADTQYF. In DNA, the CDR3 is TGTGCCTGGAGTGTACGCAGGGCAGATACGCAGTATTTT. The rearrangement uses TRBV30 and TRBJ2-3; D possibly corresponds to TRBD1 (5 bases). This CDR3 comprises 13 residues. V lost 0 bases and J 4 bases, leaving 8 bases between the germline ends. Germline lookup yields CDR1 GTSNPN and CDR2 SVGIG (reference sequence). Drawing the rest from reference TRBV30 and TRBJ2-3, the complete variable domain is SQTIHQWPATLVQPVGSPLSLECTVEGTSNPNLYWYRQAAGRGLQLLFYSVGIGQISSEVPQNLSASRPQDRQFILSSKKLLLSDSGFYLCAWSVRRADTQYFGPGTRLTVL.

The rearrangement joins TRBV6-1 to TRBJ2-5, with 8 bases lining up with TRBD1. The J call may be mistaken, given a closer DNA end match to TRBJ2-7. The germline V gene encodes CDR1 MNHNS and CDR2 SASEGT. The CDR3 runs 11 residues. CDR3 sequence reads: CASNRGYEQYF. The CDR3 DNA sequence: TGTGCCAGCAACAGGGGGTACGAGCAGTACTTC.